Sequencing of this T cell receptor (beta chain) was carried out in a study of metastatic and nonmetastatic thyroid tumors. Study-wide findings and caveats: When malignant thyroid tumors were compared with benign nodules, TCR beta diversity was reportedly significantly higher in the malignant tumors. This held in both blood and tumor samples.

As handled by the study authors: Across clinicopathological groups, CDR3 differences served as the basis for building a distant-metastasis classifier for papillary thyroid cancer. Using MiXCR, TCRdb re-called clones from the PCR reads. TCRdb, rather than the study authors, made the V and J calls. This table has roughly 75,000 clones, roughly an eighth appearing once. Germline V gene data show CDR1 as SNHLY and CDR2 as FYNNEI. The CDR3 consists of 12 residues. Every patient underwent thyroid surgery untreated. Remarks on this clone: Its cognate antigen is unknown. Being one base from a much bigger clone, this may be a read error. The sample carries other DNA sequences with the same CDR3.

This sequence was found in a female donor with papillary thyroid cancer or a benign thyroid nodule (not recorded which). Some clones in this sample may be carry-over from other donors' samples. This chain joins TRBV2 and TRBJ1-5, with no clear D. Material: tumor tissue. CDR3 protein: CATGPANQPQHF. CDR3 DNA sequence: TGTGCTACCGGACCCGCCAATCAGCCCCAGCATTTT.